These T cell receptor beta chains were read from a single sample in a study of beta chain features in type 1 diabetes. TCRdb keeps only in-frame clones here, not all; method: immunoSEQ multiplex PCR. The sample consists of 600,000 to 700,000 clones, roughly an eighth of them appearing once. The sequencing sample was made of naive CD4+ T cells from blood. These receptors originate from a young man with type 1 diabetes. Each CDR3 is given with its conserved first and last residue. The D gene is left open where the match is weak. Clone size is given for some rows only: seen once, a few or many times, or a class if the clone is expanded.

J gene,D gene,clone size,V gene,CDR3 protein,CDR3 DNA
TRBJ1-1,NA,few,TRBV30,CAWSVAEVAFF,TGTGCCTGGAGTGTAGCAGAAGTAGCTTTCTTT
TRBJ1-4,TRBD1,NA,TRBV6-5,CASSSDTTGSGEKLFF,TGTGCCAGCAGTTCCGACACGACAGGGTCGGGTGAAAAACTGTTTTTT
TRBJ1-2,NA,few,TRBV4-1,CASSQDPDGAAWGYGYTF,TGCGCCAGCAGCCAAGACCCCGACGGGGCCGCCTGGGGCTATGGCTACACCTTC
TRBJ1-5,NA,few,TRBV7-6,CASSLGAANNQPQHF,TGTGCCAGCAGCTTAGGGGCAGCGAACAATCAGCCCCAGCATTTT
TRBJ1-4,NA,NA,TRBV5-1,CASSVAANEKLFF,TGCGCCAGCAGCGTTGCCGCTAATGAAAAACTGTTTTTT
TRBJ1-2,NA,NA,TRBV6-5,CASSYSGESGYTF,TGTGCCAGCAGTTACTCGGGGGAATCGGGCTACACCTTC
TRBJ2-5,NA,NA,TRBV5-1,CASSLDRPEGTQYF,TGCGCCAGCAGCTTGGACAGGCCCGAAGGGACCCAGTACTTC
TRBJ2-5,TRBD2,few,TRBV7-9,CASGRGKQETQYF,TGTGCCAGCGGGCGGGGGAAGCAAGAGACCCAGTACTTC
TRBJ2-7,NA,NA,TRBV30,CAWDLGGAGEQYF,TGTGCCTGGGATCTTGGGGGGGCCGGGGAGCAGTACTTC
TRBJ1-4,NA,few,TRBV5-1,CASSLGQTNEKLFF,TGCGCCAGCAGCTTGGGACAGACTAATGAAAAACTGTTTTTT
TRBJ1-3,NA,NA,TRBV5-1,CASSSTENTIYF,TGCGCCAGCAGCTCTACAGAAAACACCATATATTTT
TRBJ2-7,NA,few,TRBV29-1,CSVERDGPFYEQYF,TGCAGCGTTGAAAGGGACGGACCGTTTTACGAGCAGTACTTC
TRBJ1-2,TRBD1,NA,TRBV19,CASSADREDGYTF,TGTGCCAGTAGTGCCGACAGGGAGGACGGCTACACCTTC
TRBJ2-1,TRBD1,few,TRBV5-1,CASSLGGTGADEQFF,TGCGCCAGCAGCTTGGGTGGGACAGGGGCGGATGAGCAGTTCTTC
TRBJ1-2,TRBD1,NA,TRBV30,CAWSPQGVGYGYTF,TGTGCCTGGTCCCCCCAGGGGGTGGGGTATGGCTACACCTTC
TRBJ2-2,NA,NA,TRBV2,CASSERAGDTGELFF,TGTGCCAGCAGTGAGCGGGCAGGGGACACCGGGGAGCTGTTTTTT
TRBJ1-6,TRBD1,NA,TRBV6-6,CASSRGQGDSPLHF,TGTGCCAGCAGCCGGGGACAGGGGGATTCACCCCTCCACTTT
TRBJ1-2,NA,NA,TRBV7-2,CASSLATGGGYTF,TGTGCCAGCAGCTTAGCAACAGGTGGTGGCTACACCTTC
TRBJ2-7,NA,few,TRBV7-9,CASSPTPGGGEQYF,TGTGCCAGCAGCCCTACCCCTGGGGGAGGCGAGCAGTACTTC
TRBJ1-2,NA,NA,TRBV9,CASSVAPTAGGYTF,TGTGCCAGCAGCGTAGCCCCTACGGCAGGAGGCTACACCTTC
TRBJ1-5,TRBD1,few,TRBV14,CASRRTGVNQPQHF,TGTGCCAGCAGACGAACAGGGGTTAATCAGCCCCAGCATTTT
TRBJ2-7,NA,few,TRBV10-2,CASYDQPYEQYF,TGCGCCAGCTACGACCAACCCTACGAGCAGTACTTC
TRBJ1-1,NA,NA,TRBV30,CAWSVVGDTGAFF,TGTGCCTGGAGTGTTGTCGGTGACACGGGGGCTTTCTTT
TRBJ1-2,NA,few,TRBV5-4,CASSLYYGYTF,TGTGCCAGCAGCTTGTACTATGGCTACACCTTC
TRBJ2-3,TRBD2,NA,TRBV6-5,CASSRGTSGDTQYF,TGTGCCAGCAGCCGCGGGACTAGCGGAGATACGCAGTATTTT
TRBJ2-5,NA,NA,TRBV18,CASSPPSVETQYF,TGTGCCAGCTCACCACCCTCTGTCGAGACCCAGTACTTC
TRBJ1-2,NA,few,TRBV30,CAWEPGGVPEGYTF,TGTGCCTGGGAACCTGGTGGCGTTCCAGAAGGCTACACCTTC
TRBJ2-7,TRBD2,NA,TRBV2,CASSVGLAGDEQYF,TGTGCCAGCAGTGTAGGGCTAGCGGGGGACGAGCAGTACTTC
TRBJ1-1,NA,few,TRBV2,CASKRTNTEAFF,TGTGCCAGCAAGAGGACCAACACTGAAGCTTTCTTT
TRBJ2-6,NA,NA,TRBV30,CAWGSGAGGTSGANVLTF,TGTGCCTGGGGATCCGGGGCAGGGGGGACCTCTGGGGCCAACGTCCTGACTTTC
TRBJ2-7,TRBD1,NA,TRBV11-3,CASSPSSGTGTYEQYF,TGTGCCAGCAGCCCCTCGTCGGGGACAGGGACCTACGAGCAGTACTTC
TRBJ2-1,NA,few,TRBV5-4,CASSFGEGSYNEQFF,TGTGCCAGCAGCTTCGGCGAGGGCTCCTACAATGAGCAGTTCTTC
TRBJ2-7,TRBD2,NA,TRBV28,CASSFAGGADYEQYF,TGTGCCAGCAGTTTTGCGGGGGGCGCCGACTACGAGCAGTACTTC
TRBJ1-1,TRBD1,few,TRBV7-2,CASSEQGANTEAFF,TGTGCCAGCAGCGAACAGGGGGCTAACACTGAAGCTTTCTTT
TRBJ1-2,TRBD1,NA,TRBV12-5,CASGRQGSYGYTF,TGTGCTAGTGGGAGACAGGGCAGCTATGGCTACACCTTC
TRBJ1-2,NA,few,TRBV4-2,CASSSREKGQDYGYTF,TGTGCCAGCAGCAGCCGGGAGAAGGGGCAGGACTATGGCTACACCTTC
TRBJ2-3,NA,few,TRBV30,CAWSPPATDTQYF,TGTGCCTGGAGCCCCCCGGCGACAGATACGCAGTATTTT
TRBJ2-1,NA,NA,TRBV28,CASSLYPTKNEQFF,TGTGCCAGCAGTTTATATCCGACTAAAAATGAGCAGTTCTTC
TRBJ1-1,NA,NA,TRBV7-9,CASSLAQSEAFF,TGTGCCAGCAGCTTAGCGCAGTCTGAAGCTTTCTTT
TRBJ2-7,NA,few,TRBV30,CAWGTGEQYF,TGTGCCTGGGGTACGGGGGAGCAGTACTTC
TRBJ2-1,NA,NA,TRBV4-1,CASSQDILVGNEQFF,TGCGCCAGCAGCCAAGATATCCTCGTGGGCAATGAGCAGTTCTTC
TRBJ1-2,TRBD1,few,TRBV5-1,CASSSGQPDYGYTF,TGCGCCAGCAGCTCGGGACAGCCAGACTATGGCTACACCTTC
TRBJ2-5,TRBD1,few,TRBV25-1,CASSAPTGVETQYF,TGTGCCAGCAGTGCTCCGACAGGGGTCGAGACCCAGTACTTC
TRBJ2-7,TRBD1,few,TRBV6-5,CASRDRFYEQYF,TGTGCCAGCCGGGACAGGTTCTACGAGCAGTACTTC
TRBJ2-1,TRBD2,NA,TRBV4-2,CASSRAPSGGNEQFF,TGTGCCAGCAGCCGAGCCCCTAGCGGGGGCAATGAGCAGTTCTTC